This note documents a single T cell receptor (beta chain) sequence. Its target is unknown. The sample has other DNA sequences that encode this CDR3 too. These data are taken from a study of cytomegalovirus exposure and HLA in healthy donors. With V trimmed by 0 bases and J by 3 bases, 3 bases remained unmatched. This CDR3 is built from 16 residues. Germline CDR1 is SGHRS and CDR2 is YFSETQ. Findings and caveats of the study: It was reportedly the case that the classifier diagnosed cytomegalovirus status with high specificity and sensitivity. Specificity for CMV antigens was confirmed in vitro for a few of the CMV-associated chains.

Here immunoSEQ multiplex PCR was the method, and the copy in TCRdb shows in-frame clones only, minus some. The sample holds hundreds of thousands of clones; about 90% are singletons and the top ten take around 12%. This receptor was taken from a man aged 18-30 years in good health and CMV-seropositive. This chain joins TRBV5-1 and TRBJ2-3; TRBD2 agrees at 11 bases. The specimen sequenced was PBMCs. CDR3 nucleotide sequence: TGCGCCAGCAGCTTGGCCGGGACTAGCGGAACAGATACGCAGTATTTT. Its translation is CASSLAGTSGTDTQYF.